This TCR beta chain was recorded in a study of T cells in localized non-small cell lung cancer. TCRdb's copy holds only in-frame clones and misses some; the assay was immunoSEQ multiplex PCR. Counted here are 75,000 to 80,000 clones, 88% occurring once; the ten biggest clones make up around 20%. As regards this clone: Its antigen remains unidentified.

In germline, CDR1 is LNHDA, CDR2 SQIVND (reference sequence). The CDR3 runs 16 residues. The V end lost 0 bases, the J end lost 2 bases, and 11 bases lay between the germline ends. Study-wide points: When the top 100 tumor clones were examined, a median around 50 of them also appeared in the adjacent lung, which was paired and uninvolved. Peak T cell clonality was found in uninvolved adjacent lung, exceeding tumor.

Sequencing was performed on peripheral blood, taken before any cancer treatment. The gene calls are TRBV19 and TRBJ1-5; a weak D match, TRBD1 (5 bases). This TCR came from a woman aged 40 to 75 with stage I squamous cell lung carcinoma. In DNA form, the CDR3 reads TGTGCCAGTAGTATAGATGGGGTGGGGGGCAATCAGCCCCAGCATTTT. Encoded protein: CASSIDGVGGNQPQHF.